This T cell receptor (beta chain) came from a study of T-cell reconstitution after alpha-beta-depleted transplantation in children. The library targeted TCRbeta and was prepared with unique molecular identifiers. TCRdb re-derived calls from the PCR reads in MiXCR, one entry per CDR3 protein. Seen here are approximately 400,000 distinct CDR3 sequences, 16% observed once, and the top ten hold over 25%. Study conclusions and caveats: About two months after transplant, alpha-beta T cells reportedly came from several hundred expanded graft clones.

The CDR3 is 17 residues long. The ends were cut back, 4 bases at V and 1 base at J, with 18 bases in the middle. CDR1 is SGHDN, CDR2 FVKESK, per germline. Points on this clonotype: Its antigen is unidentified.

This TCR was recovered from a boy younger than two who had a stem cell transplant for Wiskott-Aldrich syndrome, so the T cells may come from the graft donor. The chain employs TRBV14 and TRBJ2-3; the D is unclear. The sequences come from PBMCs, mostly from graft donor cells, collected 360 days after TCRalphabeta/CD19-depleted stem cell transplant. The CDR3 loop is CASSPTWSGPGTDTQYF. In nucleotides, the CDR3 is TGTGCCAGCAGCCCTACATGGTCTGGGCCGGGCACAGATACGCAGTATTTT. The full variable domain, in which reference TRBV14 and TRBJ2-3 provide the parts outside the CDR3, is EAGVTQFPSHSVIEKGQTVTLRCDPISGHDNLYWYRRVMGKEIKFLLHFVKESKQDESGMPNNRFLAERTGGTYSTLKVQPAELEDSGVYFCASSPTWSGPGTDTQYFGPGTRLTVL.